This TCR beta chain was sequenced in a study of patients and donors after allogeneic stem cell transplantation. Germline trimming cut 7 bases from V and 1 base from J; bases unmatched to any gene: 7. Germline CDR1 reads LGHDT; CDR2 reads YNNKEL (reference sequence). This CDR3 is built from 14 residues. TCRdb recomputed calls from the RT-PCR reads with MiXCR, one row per CDR3 protein. The sample yields more than 150,000 distinct CDR3 sequences, 20% to 25% seen once. The V call is TRBV3-1, the J call TRBJ2-7, with 7 bases fitting TRBD2. The sequenced material came from blood, either unsorted or a sorted T cell fraction (not recorded which). The sequence was obtained from a human donor who was either an allogeneic HSCT recipient or a stem cell or donor lymphocyte infusion donor (not recorded which). It is not recorded whose cells these are; they may come from a transplant donor. The CDR3 reads CASNIAGPSYEQYF. DNA for the CDR3: TGTGCCAGCAACATAGCGGGTCCATCCTACGAGCAGTACTTC.